Following are 10 T cell receptor beta chains from one sample sequenced in a study of tumor and adjacent non-tumor tissue in lung cancer. Three rounds of nested PCR, following a modified ARM-PCR protocol, produced the TCRbeta library. Using its own MiXCR run on the multiplex PCR reads, TCRdb lists one record per CDR3 protein. The sample carries over 100,000 distinct CDR3 sequences, under 65% recorded once. No cell sorting was done before RNA was extracted from the tissue. Distant lung tissue was collected more than 3 cm away from the tumor edge. Sequenced sample: distant non-tumor lung tissue. The receptors derive from a man aged 60 to 69 with non-small cell lung cancer.

There are a few counts of this clonotype. V gene TRBV28 combines with J gene TRBJ2-1; 8 bases line up with TRBD2. The V gene's germline CDR1 is MDHEN and CDR2 SYDVKM. This CDR3 is built from 14 residues. Germline trimming cut 7 bases from V and 3 bases from J; bases unmatched to any gene: 5. CDR3 bases: TGTGCCAGCAATGATGCGGGAGGCTACAATGAGCAGTTCTTC. Translating it yields CASNDAGGYNEQFF.

As for this clonotype: The junction departs from germline at one end; a sequencing error may be responsible. The chain is built from TRBV6-2 or TRBV6-3 and TRBJ2-2, with a weak D call TRBD2 (5 bases). CDR3 length: 16 amino acids. Germline CDR1 reads MNHEY; CDR2 reads SVGEGT. The CDR3 reads CARSYFPAENSGELFF. The CDR3 DNA is TGTGCCAGAAGTTACTTTCCAGCGGAGAACAGCGGGGAGCTGTTTTTT.

This clonotype was observed a single time. A read error may be the cause here, since a much bigger clone is one base away. The chain recombines TRBV12-3 or TRBV12-4 with TRBJ2-5; no firm D call. This CDR3 region has 13 residues. The CDR3 bases are TGTGCCAGCAGTTTTGACGTAGCAGAGACCCGGTACTTC. It encodes CASSFDVAETRYF.

As regards this clonotype: Since a much larger clone is just one base distant, this may be a read error. V gene TRBV19 combines with J gene TRBJ2-6; D is perhaps TRBD1 or TRBD2 (5 bases each). The CDR3 runs to 18 residues. Germline lookup yields CDR1 LNHDA and CDR2 SQIVND (reference sequence). The germline V and J ends were trimmed by 3 bases and 4 bases, with 19 bases remaining between them. The CDR3 is CASSIGDGDIMGANVLTF. DNA for the CDR3: TGTGCCAGTAGTATCGGGGACGGGGATATAATGGGGGCCAACGTCCTGACTTTC. Full variable domain (outside the CDR3, taken from reference TRBV19 and TRBJ2-6): DGGITQSPKYLFRKEGQNVTLSCEQNLNHDAMYWYRQDPGQGLRLIYYSQIVNDFQKGDIAEGYSVSREKKESFPLTVTSAQKNPTAFYLCASSIGDGDIMGANVLTFGAGSRLTVL.

To note about this clonotype: The junction departs from the called germline gene at one end, perhaps through a read error. The J gene is TRBJ1-4, the V gene TRBV12-3 or TRBV12-4, with D tentatively TRBD1 (5 bases). This CDR3 spans 13 amino acids. The CDR3 protein is CASRTGTEEKLFF. The CDR3 DNA reads as TGTGCTAGCAGAACTGGGACTGAAGAAAAACTGTTTTTT.

For this clonotype: An end of the junction does not agree with germline; a read error may underlie this. The chain is built from TRBV6-6 and TRBJ2-7, with 7 bases identical to TRBD1. CDR3 length: 14 amino acids. Germline loops: CDR1 MNHNY, CDR2 SVGAGI (reference sequence). In DNA, the CDR3 is TGTGCCAGCGGTCCCGGGACAGCGAAGGCATGGCAGTACTTT. This translates into CASGPGTAKAWQYF.

Notes on this clonotype: Without the conserved terminal phenylalanine or tryptophan, this CDR3 likely stems from a read error. The J gene is TRBJ2-3, the V gene TRBV5-1, with TRBD2 matching 9 bases. Germline CDR1 SGHRS, CDR2 YFSETQ. Trimming took 6 bases from V and 2 from J; bases not matched to a gene: 13. The CDR3 covers 17 residues. CDR3 bases: TGCGCCAGCAACCTTGAAGCCCTAGCGGGGCCCACAGATACGCAGTATTAT. Protein product: CASNLEALAGPTDTQYY.

This clonotype was seen many times. The V and J genes are TRBV5-4 and TRBJ1-6; perhaps TRBD1 as D (5 bases). Per germline, CDR1 SGHNT and CDR2 YYREEE (reference sequence). V was shortened by 0 bases and J by 14 bases, with 9 bases between the two germline ends. CDR3 length equals 12 residues. The DNA of the CDR3 is TGTGCCAGCAGCTTGGGGGACGGCACCCTCCACTTT. Protein: CASSLGDGTLHF.

This clonotype was seen only a few times. J is TRBJ2-4 and V is TRBV28; TRBD1 or TRBD2 may be the D gene (6 bases each). Trimming shortened V by 6 bases and J by 7 bases, and 10 bases separated the two germline ends. CDR1 is MDHEN, CDR2 SYDVKM, per germline. The CDR3 spans 12 residues. The CDR3, as DNA: TGTGCCAGCAGCAGGGGACTGAACATTCAGTACTTC. It codes for CASSRGLNIQYF.

At least ten counts were recorded for this clonotype. V and J are TRBV10-3 and TRBJ1-6, with D uncertain. Per the germline V gene, CDR1 is ENHRY and CDR2 is SYGVKD. V shed 4 bases and J shed 1 base, with 5 bases lying between them. The CDR3 runs to 14 residues. The DNA of the CDR3 is TGTGCCATCAGTGGGAGGTCCTATAATTCACCCCTCCACTTT. Its translation: CAISGRSYNSPLHF.